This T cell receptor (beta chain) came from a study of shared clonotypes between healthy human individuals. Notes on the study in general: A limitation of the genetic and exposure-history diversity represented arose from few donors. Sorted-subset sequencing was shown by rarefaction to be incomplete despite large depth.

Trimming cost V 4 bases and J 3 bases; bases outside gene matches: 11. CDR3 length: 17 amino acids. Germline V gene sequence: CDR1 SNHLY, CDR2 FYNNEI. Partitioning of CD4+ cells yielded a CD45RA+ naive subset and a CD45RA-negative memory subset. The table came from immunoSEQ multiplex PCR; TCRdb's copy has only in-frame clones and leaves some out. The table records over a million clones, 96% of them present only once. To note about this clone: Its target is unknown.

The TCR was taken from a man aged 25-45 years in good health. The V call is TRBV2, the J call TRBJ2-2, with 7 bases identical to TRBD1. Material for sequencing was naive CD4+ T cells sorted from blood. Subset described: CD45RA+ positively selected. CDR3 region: CASSVLGGQRYTGELFF. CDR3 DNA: TGTGCCAGCAGTGTTTTAGGGGGACAGAGATACACCGGGGAGCTGTTTTTT.